The clone carrying this T cell receptor (beta chain) was observed a single time. This sample is drawn from a study of blood T cell repertoires in COVID-19. Study background: Sites in the United States, Italy and Spain provided acute and convalescent COVID-19 samples. From T cells, B-cell-depleted T cells, or PBMCs came the material, which was cDNA or gDNA.

In the study's own analysis: Scientists estimated how many nucleated cells there were by amplifying reference gene primers. Repertoires were generated with immunoSEQ multiplex PCR, while TCRdb's copy carries only in-frame clones and drops some. From that table come the V and J calls and clone size; the DNA was used to work out D and trimming. The data hold around 60,000 clones, with nearly 90% observed a single time. The junction had 6 bases not matched to a gene; V was cut back by 5 bases and J by 2 bases. Per the germline V gene, CDR1 is SEHNR and CDR2 is FQNEAQ (reference sequence). The CDR3 has 16 amino acids.

The rearrangement uses TRBV7-9 and TRBJ2-3, with TRBD2 identical over 11 bases. This TCR derives from a man in his fifties with active COVID-19. Sequencing was done on a sample of peripheral blood. Here the CDR3 reads CASSPLAGAITDTQYF. The CDR3 region has the DNA TGTGCCAGCAGCCCACTAGCGGGGGCGATCACAGATACGCAGTATTTT.